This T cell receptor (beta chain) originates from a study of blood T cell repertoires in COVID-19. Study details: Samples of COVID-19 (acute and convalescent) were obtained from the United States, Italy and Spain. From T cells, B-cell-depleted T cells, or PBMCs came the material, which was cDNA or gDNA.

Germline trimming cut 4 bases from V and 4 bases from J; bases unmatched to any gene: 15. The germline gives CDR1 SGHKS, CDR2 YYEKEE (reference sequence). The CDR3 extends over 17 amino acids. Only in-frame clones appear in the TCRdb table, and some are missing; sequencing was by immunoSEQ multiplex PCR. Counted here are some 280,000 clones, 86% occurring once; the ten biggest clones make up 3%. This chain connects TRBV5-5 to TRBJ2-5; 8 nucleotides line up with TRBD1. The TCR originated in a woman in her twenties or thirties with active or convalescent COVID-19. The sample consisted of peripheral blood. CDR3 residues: CASSLGDRLLGRETQYF. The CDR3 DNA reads TGTGCCAGCAGCCTAGGGGACAGGTTATTGGGAAGAGAGACCCAGTACTTC.